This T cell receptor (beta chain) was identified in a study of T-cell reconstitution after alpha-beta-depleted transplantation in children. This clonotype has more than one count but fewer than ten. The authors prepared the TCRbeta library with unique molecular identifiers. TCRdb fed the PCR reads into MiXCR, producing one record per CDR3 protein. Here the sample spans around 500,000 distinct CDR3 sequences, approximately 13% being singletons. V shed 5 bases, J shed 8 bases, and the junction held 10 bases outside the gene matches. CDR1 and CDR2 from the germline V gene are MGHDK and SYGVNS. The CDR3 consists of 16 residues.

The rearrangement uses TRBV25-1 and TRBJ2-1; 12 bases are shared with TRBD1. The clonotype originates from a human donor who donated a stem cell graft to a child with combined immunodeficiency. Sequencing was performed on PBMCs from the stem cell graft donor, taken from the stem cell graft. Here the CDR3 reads CASSPNRDRGRHEQFF. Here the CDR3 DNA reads TGTGCCAGCAGTCCCAACCGGGACAGGGGGCGGCATGAGCAGTTCTTC.